This T cell receptor (beta chain) came from a study of shared clonotypes between healthy human individuals. Clones were sequenced by immunoSEQ multiplex PCR, and TCRdb holds only the in-frame ones, with some missing. The table lists 2,500,000 or so clones, approximately 93% of them singletons, with 0.36% in the top ten. Per the germline V gene, CDR1 is KGHSH and CDR2 is LQKENI. This CDR3 region has 12 residues. V was shortened by 3 bases and J by 6 bases, with 9 bases between the two germline ends. Memory CD4+ cells were the fraction left after CD45RA+ naive selection. Source material: naive CD4+ T cells from PBMCs. Subset reported: CD45RA+ positively selected. The sequence was collected from a man between 18 and 35 years old in good health. Some clones in this sample may be carry-over from other donors' samples. The chain employs TRBV18 and TRBJ2-7, with D unclear. CDR3 DNA: TGTGCCAGCTCACCCGGGCCCGCCGAGCAGTACTTC. It encodes CASSPGPAEQYF.